Listed below are T cell receptor beta chains from one sample, sequenced in a study of blood T cells in healthy people across ages. TCRdb reprocessed the 5' RACE reads with MiXCR, giving one entry per CDR3 protein. Of about 1.1 million distinct CDR3 sequences in the sample, around two fifths were seen once. Sample: blood. The receptor source for this set is a man between 18 and 35 years old in good health. Both conserved end residues are part of each CDR3. D genes are given only for firm matches. The size field is filled for only some rows; it gives once, few, many or a size class.

cdr3_length | clone_size | d_call | j_call | v_call | cdr3_aa | cdr3_nt
11 | - | - | TRBJ1-4 | TRBV12-3/TRBV12-4 | CASSPGGQLFF | TGTGCCAGCAGTCCGGGCGGCCAACTGTTTTTT
15 | few | - | TRBJ2-5 | TRBV6-6 | CASSDTGTQTETQYF | TGTGCCAGCAGTGACACCGGGACACAAACAGAGACCCAGTACTTC
15 | few | - | TRBJ1-1 | TRBV25-1 | CASSAQTVLNTEAFF | TGTGCCAGCAGTGCCCAGACAGTCCTGAACACTGAAGCTTTCTTT
15 | few | TRBD1 | TRBJ1-4 | TRBV19 | CASSSYRGRLEKLFF | TGTGCCAGTAGTAGCTACAGGGGGCGTCTGGAAAAACTGTTTTTT
12 | few | TRBD1 | TRBJ2-7 | TRBV6-6 | CATNRGAYEQYF | TGTGCCACCAACAGGGGAGCCTACGAGCAGTACTTC
14 | - | - | TRBJ1-2 | TRBV3-1 | CANSQDTAAERHTF | TGTGCCAACAGCCAAGATACGGCAGCGGAGAGGCACACCTTC
15 | - | TRBD1 | TRBJ1-2 | TRBV10-3 | CAVRMREQGPYGYTF | TGTGCCGTCAGAATGAGAGAACAGGGGCCTTATGGCTACACCTTC
11 | few | - | TRBJ2-1 | TRBV20-1 | CSAAGGELEFF | TGCAGTGCTGCCGGAGGGGAATTGGAGTTCTTC
15 | - | TRBD1 | TRBJ2-3 | TRBV12-3/TRBV12-4 | CASSFGGQGIDTQYF | TGTGCCAGCAGTTTTGGGGGACAGGGTATAGATACGCAGTATTTT
15 | few | TRBD1 | TRBJ2-7 | TRBV6-2/TRBV6-3 | CASSYSLDRADEQYF | TGTGCTAGCAGTTACTCCTTGGACAGGGCAGACGAGCAGTACTTC
15 | - | - | TRBJ2-1 | TRBV5-6 | CASSSQIAPYNEQFF | TGTGCCAGCAGCTCCCAGATAGCGCCCTACAATGAGCAGTTCTTC
15 | few | TRBD1 | TRBJ1-6 | TRBV25-1 | CASSERADRDSPLHF | TGTGCCAGCAGTGAAAGGGCGGACAGGGATTCACCCCTCCACTTT
15 | many | TRBD2 | TRBJ2-3 | TRBV7-2 | CASSSTSGVTDTQYF | TGTGCCAGCAGCTCCACTAGCGGGGTGACAGATACGCAGTATTTT
16 | - | - | TRBJ1-1 | TRBV9 | CASSVARTSGKTEAFF | TGTGCCAGCAGCGTAGCCCGAACATCCGGAAAGACTGAAGCTTTCTTT
13 | few | TRBD1 | TRBJ2-3 | TRBV12-3/TRBV12-4 | CASSNTGEDTQYF | TGTGCCAGCAGTAACACAGGGGAAGATACGCAGTATTTT
10 | many | - | TRBJ2-7 | TRBV6-2/TRBV6-3 | CASSRNEQYF | TGTGCCAGCAGTCGGAACGAGCAGTACTTC
15 | few | - | TRBJ1-1 | TRBV11-2 | CASSEECSGNTEAFF | TGTGCCAGCAGCGAGGAATGTTCGGGGAACACTGAAGCTTTCTTT
14 | once | TRBD1 | TRBJ2-2 | TRBV9 | CASSVGQGGGELFF | TGTGCCAGCAGCGTCGGACAGGGAGGCGGGGAGCTGTTTTTT
16 | few | - | TRBJ2-1 | TRBV9 | CASSPTPGLTYNEQFF | TGTGCCAGCAGTCCAACCCCGGGGCTCACCTACAATGAGCAGTTCTTC
16 | few | TRBD1 | TRBJ1-4 | TRBV6-5 | CASSQPRQGRNEKLFF | TGTGCCAGCAGTCAGCCCCGACAGGGAAGGAATGAAAAACTGTTTTTT
16 | - | TRBD1 | TRBJ2-2 | TRBV3-1 | CASNFRTGRNTGELFF | TGTGCCAGCAACTTTCGGACAGGACGGAACACCGGGGAGCTGTTTTTT
15 | - | TRBD2 | TRBJ2-3 | TRBV12-3/TRBV12-4 | CASSSSGGRGGTQYF | TGTGCCAGCAGTTCTAGCGGGGGGCGGGGAGGTACGCAGTATTTT
15 | - | - | TRBJ1-1 | TRBV2 | CATARKGQTFTEAFF | TGTGCCACCGCCCGGAAGGGACAAACTTTCACTGAAGCTTTCTTT
15 | - | - | TRBJ1-4 | TRBV2 | CASREGFAPNEKLFF | TGTGCCAGCAGGGAAGGGTTTGCCCCGAATGAAAAACTGTTTTTT
16 | - | TRBD1 | TRBJ2-5 | TRBV29-1 | CSVEGRRGRGKETQYF | TGCAGCGTTGAAGGACGCAGGGGGCGTGGGAAAGAGACCCAGTACTTC
15 | - | TRBD1 | TRBJ1-6 | TRBV6-1 | CASSDGTGTARALHF | TGTGCCAGCAGTGATGGGACAGGGACCGCCAGGGCCCTCCACTTT
15 | - | - | TRBJ2-5 | TRBV6-1 | CASSESDRMEETQYF | TGTGCCAGCAGTGAATCGGACAGAATGGAAGAGACCCAGTACTTC
12 | few | - | TRBJ1-4 | TRBV20-1 | CSARQANEKLFF | TGCAGTGCTAGACAGGCAAATGAAAAACTGTTTTTT
10 | - | - | TRBJ1-2 | TRBV29-1 | CSGQSGGYTF | TGCAGCGGTCAGTCCGGTGGCTACACCTTC
14 | few | - | TRBJ2-2 | TRBV4-2 | CASSQEVNTGELFF | TGTGCCAGCAGCCAAGAAGTCAACACCGGGGAGCTGTTTTTT
16 | few | - | TRBJ2-4 | TRBV20-1 | CSARDLINLAKNIQYF | TGCAGTGCTAGAGATTTGATCAACCTAGCCAAAAACATTCAGTACTTC
14 | - | - | TRBJ1-1 | TRBV9 | CASSVGWKNTEAFF | TGTGCCAGCAGCGTAGGGTGGAAGAACACTGAAGCTTTCTTT
19 | - | TRBD1 | TRBJ2-1 | TRBV19 | CASSTPQGGTMTRYNEQFF | TGTGCCAGTAGTACACCACAGGGGGGTACAATGACAAGGTACAATGAGCAGTTCTTC
15 | - | TRBD1 | TRBJ1-1 | TRBV5-1 | CASSWGGQRRTEAFF | TGCGCCAGCAGCTGGGGGGGACAGAGGCGCACTGAAGCTTTCTTT
14 | few | TRBD1 | TRBJ1-1 | TRBV29-1 | CSVVRRQGSTEAFF | TGCAGCGTTGTAAGGAGACAGGGCTCGACTGAAGCTTTCTTT
17 | - | TRBD2 | TRBJ2-7 | TRBV5-1 | CASSSLPGLAGGSEQYF | TGCGCCAGCAGCTCTCTCCCGGGACTAGCGGGGGGTTCCGAGCAGTACTTC
16 | - | TRBD1 | TRBJ1-6 | TRBV6-5 | CASSRTGTGADSPLHF | TGTGCCAGCAGTAGAACCGGGACAGGGGCGGATTCACCCCTCCACTTT
15 | - | - | TRBJ1-1 | TRBV5-1 | CASSDSLLGNTEAFF | TGCGCCAGCTCCGATTCGTTGTTAGGGAACACTGAAGCTTTCTTT
14 | many | TRBD1 | TRBJ2-2 | TRBV7-2 | CASSFSGGTGELFF | TGTGCCAGCAGCTTCTCAGGGGGCACCGGGGAGCTGTTTTTT
14 | - | - | TRBJ1-1 | TRBV11-1 | CASSFGERSTEAFF | TGTGCCAGCAGCTTTGGGGAGAGAAGCACTGAAGCTTTCTTT
13 | - | - | TRBJ2-4 | TRBV6-2/TRBV6-3 | CASNPKTRNIQYF | TGTGCCAGCAACCCGAAAACTCGGAACATTCAGTACTTC
17 | - | TRBD2 | TRBJ2-3 | TRBV4-2 | CASSQSPGGTSTDTQYF | TGTGCCAGCAGCCAGAGTCCCGGGGGGACTAGCACAGATACGCAGTATTTT
14 | - | - | TRBJ1-5 | TRBV20-1 | CSARAGVVGQPQHF | TGCAGTGCTAGAGCAGGGGTTGTGGGTCAGCCCCAGCATTTT
14 | - | TRBD1 | TRBJ2-5 | TRBV5-4 | CASVGDRGLNEQYF | TGTGCCAGCGTCGGCGACAGGGGGCTCAATGAGCAGTACTTC
17 | - | TRBD1 | TRBJ2-2 | TRBV7-6 | CASSLAMTGASAGELFF | TGTGCCAGCAGCTTAGCGATGACAGGGGCTAGCGCCGGGGAGCTGTTTTTT
14 | few | TRBD1 | TRBJ1-5 | TRBV28 | CASTDRGRDQPQHF | TGTGCCAGCACCGACAGGGGAAGGGATCAGCCCCAGCATTTT
10 | many | - | TRBJ1-1 | TRBV20-1 | CSAYESEAFF | TGCAGTGCCTACGAATCTGAAGCTTTCTTT
16 | - | TRBD2 | TRBJ2-1 | TRBV4-1 | CASSPPLAGNGNEQFF | TGCGCCAGCAGCCCCCCCCTAGCGGGGAACGGCAATGAGCAGTTCTTC
14 | few | - | TRBJ2-1 | TRBV6-2/TRBV6-3 | CASSYEVNSNEQFF | TGTGCCAGCAGTTACGAAGTGAATAGTAATGAGCAGTTCTTC
16 | few | - | TRBJ2-5 | TRBV27 | CASSPAPGFTQETQYF | TGTGCCAGCAGTCCAGCCCCAGGGTTTACCCAAGAGACCCAGTACTTC
16 | - | - | TRBJ1-2 | TRBV30 | CAWRDHMWGANYGYTF | TGTGCCTGGAGAGACCACATGTGGGGGGCTAACTATGGCTACACCTTC
13 | - | - | TRBJ1-4 | TRBV11-2 | CASSSQAGEKLFF | TGTGCCAGCAGCTCACAGGCTGGAGAAAAACTGTTTTTT
15 | - | TRBD1 | TRBJ2-1 | TRBV18 | CASSPDRAVFDEQFF | TGTGCCAGCTCACCCGACAGGGCGGTTTTCGATGAGCAGTTCTTC